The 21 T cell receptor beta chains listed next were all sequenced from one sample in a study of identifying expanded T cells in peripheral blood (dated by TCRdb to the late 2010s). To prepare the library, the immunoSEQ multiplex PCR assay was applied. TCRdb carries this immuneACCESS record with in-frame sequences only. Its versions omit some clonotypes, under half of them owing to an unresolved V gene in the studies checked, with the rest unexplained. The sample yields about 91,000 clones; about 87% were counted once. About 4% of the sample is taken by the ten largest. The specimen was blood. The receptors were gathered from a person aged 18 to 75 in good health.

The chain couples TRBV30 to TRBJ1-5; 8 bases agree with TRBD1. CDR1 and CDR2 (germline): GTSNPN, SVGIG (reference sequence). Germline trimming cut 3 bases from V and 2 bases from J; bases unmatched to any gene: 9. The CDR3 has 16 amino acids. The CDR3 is CAWSPNDRGGNQPQHF. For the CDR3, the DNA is TGTGCCTGGAGCCCTAATGACAGGGGAGGCAATCAGCCCCAGCATTTT.

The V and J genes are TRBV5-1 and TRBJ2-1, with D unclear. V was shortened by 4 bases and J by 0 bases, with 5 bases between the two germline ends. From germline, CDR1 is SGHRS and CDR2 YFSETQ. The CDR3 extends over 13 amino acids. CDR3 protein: CASSGSSYNEQFF. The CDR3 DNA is TGCGCCAGCAGCGGAAGCTCCTACAATGAGCAGTTCTTC.

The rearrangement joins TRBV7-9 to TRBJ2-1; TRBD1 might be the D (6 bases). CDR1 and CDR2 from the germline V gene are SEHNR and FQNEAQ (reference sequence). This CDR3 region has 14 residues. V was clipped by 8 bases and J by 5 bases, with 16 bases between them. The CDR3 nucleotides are TGTGCCAGCTCTAGGGTAGGGACACACAATGAGCAGTTCTTC. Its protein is CASSRVGTHNEQFF.

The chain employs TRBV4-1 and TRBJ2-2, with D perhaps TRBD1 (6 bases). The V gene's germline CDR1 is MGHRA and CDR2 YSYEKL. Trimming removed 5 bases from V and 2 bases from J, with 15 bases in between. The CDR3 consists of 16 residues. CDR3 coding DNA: TGCGCCAGCAGCGCCCCAGGCAGGGGTAACACCGGGGAGCTGTTTTTT. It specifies CASSAPGRGNTGELFF.

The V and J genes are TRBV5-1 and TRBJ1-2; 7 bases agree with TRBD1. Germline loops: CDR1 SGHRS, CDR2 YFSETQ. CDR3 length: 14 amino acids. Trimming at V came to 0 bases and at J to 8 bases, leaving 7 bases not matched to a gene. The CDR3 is CASSLGEQGLGYTF. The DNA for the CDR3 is TGCGCCAGCAGCTTGGGGGAACAGGGGTTGGGCTACACCTTC. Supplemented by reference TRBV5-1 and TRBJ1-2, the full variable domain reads KAGVTQTPRYLIKTRGQQVTLSCSPISGHRSVSWYQQTPGQGLQFLFEYFSETQRNKGNFPGRFSGRQFSNSRSEMNVSTLELGDSALYLCASSLGEQGLGYTFGSGTRLTVV.

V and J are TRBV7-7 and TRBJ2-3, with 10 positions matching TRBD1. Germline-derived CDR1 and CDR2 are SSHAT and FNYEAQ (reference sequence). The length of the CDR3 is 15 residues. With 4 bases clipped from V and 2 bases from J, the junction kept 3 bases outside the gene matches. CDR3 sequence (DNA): TGTGCCAGCAGCTCTGGGACAGGGGACACAGATACGCAGTATTTT. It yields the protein CASSSGTGDTDTQYF.

The chain's CDR3 is CASRLSGGPYQPQHF. Written as DNA, the CDR3 is TGTGCCAGCCGCCTCTCAGGGGGCCCCTATCAGCCCCAGCATTTT. This rearrangement joins TRBV28 to TRBJ1-5; 8 nucleotides match TRBD1. Germline loops: CDR1 MDHEN, CDR2 SYDVKM. V lost 8 bases, J lost 5 bases, and 11 bases stayed unmatched. There are 15 residues in the CDR3. The variable domain in full, completed from reference TRBV28 and TRBJ1-5, reads DVKVTQSSRYLVKRTGEKVFLECVQDMDHENMFWYRQDPGLGLRLIYFSYDVKMKEKGDIPEGYSVSREKKERFSLILESASTNQTSMYLCASRLSGGPYQPQHFGDGTRLSIL.

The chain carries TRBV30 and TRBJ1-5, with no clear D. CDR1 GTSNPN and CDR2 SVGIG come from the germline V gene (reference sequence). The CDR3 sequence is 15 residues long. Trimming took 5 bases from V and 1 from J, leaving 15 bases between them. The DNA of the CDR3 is TGTGCCTGGGCTCCGGAGTGGGGAAGCAATCAGCCCCAGCATTTT. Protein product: CAWAPEWGSNQPQHF.

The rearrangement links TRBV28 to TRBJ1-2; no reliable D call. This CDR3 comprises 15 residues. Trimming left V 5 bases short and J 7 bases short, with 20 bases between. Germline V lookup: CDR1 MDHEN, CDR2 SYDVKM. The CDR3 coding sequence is TGTGCCAGCAGTATAGGGCTGGCGGGGAAGGGTGGCTACACCTTC. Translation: CASSIGLAGKGGYTF.

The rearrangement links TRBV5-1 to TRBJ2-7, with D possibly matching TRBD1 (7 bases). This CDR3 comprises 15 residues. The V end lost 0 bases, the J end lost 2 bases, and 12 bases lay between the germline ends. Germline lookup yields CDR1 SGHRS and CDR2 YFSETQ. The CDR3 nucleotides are TGCGCCAGCAGCTTGGGGACAGGACTAACCTACGAGCAGTACTTC. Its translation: CASSLGTGLTYEQYF.

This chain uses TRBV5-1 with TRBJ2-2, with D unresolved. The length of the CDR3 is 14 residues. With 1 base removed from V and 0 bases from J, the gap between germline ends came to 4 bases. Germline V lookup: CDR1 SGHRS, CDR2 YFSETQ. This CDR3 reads CASSLTTNTGELFF. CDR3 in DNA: TGCGCCAGCAGCTTGACTACGAACACCGGGGAGCTGTTTTTT.

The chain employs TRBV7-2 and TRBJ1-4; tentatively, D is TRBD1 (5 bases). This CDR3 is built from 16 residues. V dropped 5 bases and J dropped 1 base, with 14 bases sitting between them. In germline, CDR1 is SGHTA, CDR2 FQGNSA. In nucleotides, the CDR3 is TGTGCCAGCAGCCTACTCGGGGGGGTAACTAATGAAAAACTGTTTTTT. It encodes CASSLLGGVTNEKLFF. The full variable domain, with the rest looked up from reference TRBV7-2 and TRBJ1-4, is GAGVSQSPSNKVTEKGKDVELRCDPISGHTALYWYRQSLGQGLEFLIYFQGNSAPDKSGLPSDRFSAERTGGSVSTLTIQRTQQEDSAVYLCASSLLGGVTNEKLFFGSGTQLSVL.

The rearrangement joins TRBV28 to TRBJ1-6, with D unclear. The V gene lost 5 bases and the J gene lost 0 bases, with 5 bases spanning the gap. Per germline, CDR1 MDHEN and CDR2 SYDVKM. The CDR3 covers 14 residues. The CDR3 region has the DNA TGTGCCAGCAGTCCGAGCTCCTATAATTCACCCCTCCACTTT. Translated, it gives CASSPSSYNSPLHF.

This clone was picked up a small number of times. The chain's CDR3 is CAWSVTRNQPQHF. CDR3 DNA sequence: TGTGCCTGGAGTGTCACACGGAATCAGCCCCAGCATTTT. This chain joins TRBV30 and TRBJ1-5; D uncertain. This CDR3 region has 13 residues. Germline CDR1 GTSNPN, CDR2 SVGIG (reference sequence). Trimming removed 0 bases at V and 4 bases at J, with 7 bases between.

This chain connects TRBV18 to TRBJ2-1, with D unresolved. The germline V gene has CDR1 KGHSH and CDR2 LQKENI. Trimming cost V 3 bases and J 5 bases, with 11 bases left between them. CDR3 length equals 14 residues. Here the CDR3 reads CASSPVPADNEQFF. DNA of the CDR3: TGTGCCAGCTCACCTGTCCCAGCTGACAATGAGCAGTTCTTC.

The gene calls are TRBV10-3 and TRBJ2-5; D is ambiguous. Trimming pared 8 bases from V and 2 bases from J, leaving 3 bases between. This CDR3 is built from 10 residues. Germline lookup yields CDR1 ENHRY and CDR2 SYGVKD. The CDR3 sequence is CAIGQETQYF. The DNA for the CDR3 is TGTGCCATCGGGCAAGAGACCCAGTACTTC.

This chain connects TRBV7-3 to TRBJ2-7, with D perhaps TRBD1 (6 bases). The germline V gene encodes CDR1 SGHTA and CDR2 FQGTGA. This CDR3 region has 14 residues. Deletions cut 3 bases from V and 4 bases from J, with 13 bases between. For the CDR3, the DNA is TGTGCCAGCAGCTTTCACCAGGGGCCGTACGAGCAGTACTTC. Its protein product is CASSFHQGPYEQYF. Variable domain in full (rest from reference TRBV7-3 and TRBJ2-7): GAGVSQTPSNKVTEKGKYVELRCDPISGHTALYWYRQSLGQGPEFLIYFQGTGAADDSGLPNDRFFAVRPEGSVSTLKIQRTERGDSAVYLCASSFHQGPYEQYFGPGTRLTVT.

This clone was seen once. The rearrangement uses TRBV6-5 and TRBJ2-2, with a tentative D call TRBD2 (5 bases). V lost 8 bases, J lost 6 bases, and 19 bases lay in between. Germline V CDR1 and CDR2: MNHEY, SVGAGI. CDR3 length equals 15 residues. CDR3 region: CASFQTTIGSGELFF. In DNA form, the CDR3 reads TGTGCCAGCTTCCAAACGACTATAGGGTCCGGGGAGCTGTTTTTT.

The CDR3 protein is CASSVDQGMGTEAFF. CDR3 DNA sequence: TGTGCCAGCAGCGTAGATCAGGGAATGGGCACTGAAGCTTTCTTT. The chain uses TRBV9 and TRBJ1-1; tentatively, D is TRBD1 (5 bases). The CDR3 loop spans 15 amino acids. The ends were cut back, 0 bases at V and 4 bases at J, with 13 bases in the middle. Germline CDR1 reads SGDLS; CDR2 reads YYNGEE.

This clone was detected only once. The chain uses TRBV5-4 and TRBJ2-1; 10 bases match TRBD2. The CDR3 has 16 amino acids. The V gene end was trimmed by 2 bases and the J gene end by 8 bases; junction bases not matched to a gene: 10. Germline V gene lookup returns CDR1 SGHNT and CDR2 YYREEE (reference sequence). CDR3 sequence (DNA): TGTGCCAGCAGCTTTGGGATAGCGGGAGGCCGTGATGAGCAGTTCTTC. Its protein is CASSFGIAGGRDEQFF.

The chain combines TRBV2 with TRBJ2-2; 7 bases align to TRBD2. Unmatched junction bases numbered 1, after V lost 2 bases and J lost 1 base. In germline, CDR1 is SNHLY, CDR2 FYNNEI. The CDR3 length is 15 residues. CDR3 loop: CASSETGGNTGELFF. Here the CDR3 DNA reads TGTGCCAGCAGTGAAACGGGAGGGAACACCGGGGAGCTGTTTTTT.